This TCR beta chain derives from a study of T cells after yellow fever vaccination. Study summary: The authors prepared low-cell-number fractions using SMART-Seq v4 Ultra Low Input.

The study, taken as a whole, reports: The secondary T-cell response peaked on day 5, not day 15, but was weaker. Researchers cautioned that FACS-sorted repertoires could harbor abundant clonotypes contaminating from the bulk population.

Template switching by 5'RACE produced TCR cDNA, adding a universal primer site and UMIs. A single record per CDR3 protein comes from TCRdb applying MiXCR to the 5' RACE reads. The sample lists tens of thousands of distinct CDR3 sequences; approximately 7% were seen once. Looked up from germline, CDR1 is LNHDA and CDR2 is SQIVND (reference sequence). Trimming removed 7 bases at V and 0 bases at J, with 13 bases between. This CDR3 contains 15 residues. Many counts were recorded for this clonotype. This sample comprised PBMCs, either bulk or a sorted T-cell subset (CD4+, CD8+, memory, or dextramer-sorted; not recorded which), obtained on the day of the first yellow fever vaccination. V gene TRBV19 combines with J gene TRBJ1-5; unclear D gene. This sequence originates from a man aged 18 to 29 who received the YFV17D yellow fever vaccine. CDR3: CASKESPVSNQPQHF. The CDR3 DNA reads as TGTGCCAGTAAGGAGTCGCCTGTTAGCAATCAGCCCCAGCATTTT. Variable domain in full (rest from reference TRBV19 and TRBJ1-5): DGGITQSPKYLFRKEGQNVTLSCEQNLNHDAMYWYRQDPGQGLRLIYYSQIVNDFQKGDIAEGYSVSREKKESFPLTVTSAQKNPTAFYLCASKESPVSNQPQHFGDGTRLSIL.